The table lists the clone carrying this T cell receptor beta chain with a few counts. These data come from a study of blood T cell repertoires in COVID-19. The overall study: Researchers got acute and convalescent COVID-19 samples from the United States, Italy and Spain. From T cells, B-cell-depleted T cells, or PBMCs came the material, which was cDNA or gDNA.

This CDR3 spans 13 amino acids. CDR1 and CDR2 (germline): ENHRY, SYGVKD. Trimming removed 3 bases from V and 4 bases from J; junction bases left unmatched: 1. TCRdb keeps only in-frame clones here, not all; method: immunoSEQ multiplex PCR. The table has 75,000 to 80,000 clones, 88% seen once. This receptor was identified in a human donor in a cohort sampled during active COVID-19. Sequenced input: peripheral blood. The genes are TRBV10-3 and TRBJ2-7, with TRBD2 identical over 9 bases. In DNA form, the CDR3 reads TGTGCCATCAGTGAAGCGGGAGGATACGAGCAGTACTTC. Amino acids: CAISEAGGYEQYF.